This TCR beta chain emerged from a study of CD8 T cells in ankylosing spondylitis. The CDR3 runs to 14 residues. The germline CDR1 and CDR2 sequences are DFQATT and SNEGSKA (reference sequence). V was clipped by 0 bases and J by 5 bases; unmatched bases: 6. General study findings and limits: Reports of some motif variants in reactive arthritis synovial fluid and blood predate this one. Significant enrichment of disease-linked clones was reportedly seen in matched ankylosing spondylitis synovial fluid. Made up of under 10 highly homologous variants, a TCR beta motif appeared characteristic of ankylosing spondylitis blood.

Quantitative 5'-RACE with molecular barcodes generated TCR beta libraries. One entry per CDR3 protein, called by TCRdb with MiXCR from the 5' RACE reads. Here the sample spans just under 350,000 distinct CDR3 sequences, 14% to 15% being singletons. For this clonotype: Its specificity is unknown.

The receptor comes from a male donor with ankylosing spondylitis or in good health (not recorded which). Material for sequencing was blood, either unsorted or a sorted T cell fraction (not recorded which). V is TRBV20-1 and J is TRBJ2-7; 8 bases fit TRBD2. Here the CDR3 reads CSARDSSGYDEQYF. CDR3 DNA: TGCAGTGCTAGAGATTCTAGCGGGTATGACGAGCAGTACTTC.